A selection of T cell receptor beta chains follows, all from one sample in a study of monozygotic twins with inflammatory bowel disease. TCRdb re-analyzed the 5' RACE reads; it lists each CDR3 protein once, without DNA. The sample totals about 330,000 distinct CDR3 sequences. Source material: blood. All receptors come from a human donor with ulcerative colitis or Crohn's disease, or a healthy co-twin of an affected twin (not recorded which). CDR3s include the opening cysteine and the closing phenylalanine or tryptophan.

V gene	CDR3 length	J gene	CDR3 protein
TRBV20-1	11	TRBJ1-2	CSTTALYGYTF
TRBV20-1	14	TRBJ2-5	CSASPTGLPKSQYF
TRBV7-2	16	TRBJ2-4	CASSLRATTGKNIQYF
TRBV27	14	TRBJ1-5	CASRQQGGNQPQHF
TRBV20-1	15	TRBJ2-1	CSAPHAGGGGNEQFF
TRBV20-1	14	TRBJ2-1	CSARGGTWLNEQFF
TRBV4-3	16	TRBJ2-3	CASSQVQGAMTDTQYF
TRBV4-1	13	TRBJ2-3	CASSQETRNTQYF
TRBV7-9	14	TRBJ2-2	CASRPQVFTGELFF
TRBV20-1	15	TRBJ1-1	CSAVRDRGGGTEAFF
TRBV7-8	15	TRBJ2-1	CASSPVTSVYNEQFF
TRBV14	15	TRBJ1-2	CASSQDRRITYGYTF
TRBV15	16	TRBJ2-7	CATSIPGQGSFYEQYF
TRBV7-2	15	TRBJ1-3	CASSPRDRAGNTIYF
TRBV19	15	TRBJ1-5	CATRQVHFSNQPQHF
TRBV20-1	11	TRBJ2-1	CSAGTGGLAFF
TRBV27	14	TRBJ2-1	CASRGRASYNEQFF
TRBV5-1	15	TRBJ2-3	CASRRDPQSTDTQYF
TRBV4-1	13	TRBJ2-1	CASRAMGDGVQFF
TRBV5-1	14	TRBJ2-1	CASSNIAGVWEQFF
TRBV7-6	13	TRBJ1-1	CASSSGGTSEAFF
TRBV30	17	TRBJ2-1	CAWSYPRAGTAYNEQFF
TRBV12-3/TRBV12-4	13	TRBJ2-7	CASSLWTPAEQYF
TRBV28	12	TRBJ1-5	CASRTIRGPQHF
TRBV5-4	15	TRBJ1-1	CASSRGQGMNTEAFF
TRBV27	16	TRBJ2-7	CASSFSGSLSSYEQYF
TRBV3-1	17	TRBJ2-1	CASSHTLGRGRPNEQFF
TRBV27	15	TRBJ1-1	CASSPGGGVNTEAFF
TRBV28	15	TRBJ2-3	CASSLRKHGTDTQYF
TRBV19	13	TRBJ2-2	CASSQGTTGELFF
TRBV12-3/TRBV12-4	16	TRBJ2-2	CASSLLSPPSAGELFF
TRBV20-1	13	TRBJ2-1	CSARDYSINEQFF
TRBV7-9	12	TRBJ2-7	CASSISSYEQYF
TRBV24-1	13	TRBJ2-1	CATSDTSYNEQFF
TRBV5-1	14	TRBJ1-5	CASSPDSYNQPQHF
TRBV7-2	16	TRBJ2-7	CASSSLLSGGAYEQYF
TRBV20-1	20	TRBJ2-1	CSARDAGVEPTLGVYNEQFF
TRBV4-1	15	TRBJ2-2	CASSQPGLDTGELFF
TRBV12-5	14	TRBJ1-1	CASEAGVGSTEAFF
TRBV25-1	14	TRBJ1-3	CASSSTGWLSTIYF